Following are 19 T cell receptor beta chains from one sample sequenced in a study of blood T cell repertoires in COVID-19 (dated by TCRdb to 2019 to 2021). Library creation used the immunoSEQ multiplex PCR assay. TCRdb limited this immuneACCESS table to in-frame rearrangements with V and J called. A share of clones is missing; checked studies link under half to unresolved V genes, and the rest is unexplained. The sample has about 150,000 clones on record, about 83% of them singletons. Jointly, the top ten make up roughly 3.4% of the sample. The sequencing input was PBMCs or T cells enriched from blood (not recorded which). The receptors originated from a woman between 45 and 65 years old with acute COVID-19.

Comments on this clone: A read error may produce the germline difference seen at one junction end. The chain carries TRBV9 and TRBJ1-4, with 9 bases lining up with TRBD1. The germline gives CDR1 SGDLS, CDR2 YYNGEE. The CDR3 loop spans 15 amino acids. CDR3 DNA sequence: TGTGCCAGCAACGTACAGGGGGCGACTAATGAAAAACTGTTTTTT. Protein sequence: CASNVQGATNEKLFF.

The chain combines TRBV20-1 with TRBJ1-1; maybe TRBD1 (5 bases). Trimming pared 4 bases from V and 1 base from J, leaving 13 bases between. The CDR3 loop spans 14 amino acids. From germline, CDR1 is DFQATT and CDR2 SNEGSKA (reference sequence). The CDR3 spells CSATDRLRNTEAFF. The CDR3 DNA reads TGCAGTGCTACTGACAGACTCCGGAACACTGAAGCTTTCTTT.

This clone has a handful of counts. The V and J genes are TRBV25-1 and TRBJ1-6; no firm D call. There are 15 residues in the CDR3. V was trimmed by 2 bases and J by 7 bases, leaving 12 bases between them. The germline V gene has CDR1 MGHDK and CDR2 SYGVNS. CDR3 sequence: CASSERGVDNSPLHF. For the CDR3, the DNA is TGTGCCAGCAGTGAACGGGGAGTCGACAATTCACCCCTCCACTTT.

V and J are TRBV6-4 and TRBJ1-1; the D gene is possibly TRBD1 (5 bases). This CDR3 comprises 13 residues. V was trimmed by 5 bases and J by 0 bases, leaving 7 bases between them. Looked up from germline, CDR1 is MRHNA and CDR2 is SNTAGT. The CDR3 protein is CASSRQLNTEAFF. The CDR3 DNA reads TGTGCCAGCAGTCGACAGCTGAACACTGAAGCTTTCTTT.

The rearrangement links TRBV7-9 to TRBJ2-3; 7 bases agree with TRBD2. Germline CDR1 and CDR2: SEHNR and FQNEAQ (reference sequence). J was trimmed by 7 bases and V by 4 bases; bases with no gene match: 5. The CDR3 length is 13 residues. The CDR3 DNA reads TGTGCCAGCAGCTCTGGGAGGGAGAATACGCAGTATTTT. This encodes CASSSGRENTQYF.

V is TRBV18 and J is TRBJ2-1; TRBD2 agrees at 11 bases. Looked up from germline, CDR1 is KGHSH and CDR2 is LQKENI. The junction had 5 bases not matched to a gene; V was cut back by 3 bases and J by 4 bases. This CDR3 is built from 16 residues. Here the CDR3 reads CASSPSSGGGYNEQFF. The CDR3 nucleotides are TGTGCCAGCTCACCGAGTAGCGGGGGGGGATACAATGAGCAGTTCTTC.

The chain recombines TRBV5-1 with TRBJ2-5; 8 nucleotides line up with TRBD1. Germline CDR1 reads SGHRS; CDR2 reads YFSETQ. This CDR3 contains 15 residues. The junction had 5 bases not matched to a gene; V was cut back by 3 bases and J by 1 base. This chain's CDR3 is CASSWEQGAQETQYF. For the CDR3, the DNA is TGCGCCAGCAGCTGGGAGCAGGGGGCCCAAGAGACCCAGTACTTC.

The V gene is TRBV5-1, the J gene TRBJ1-1, with D possibly TRBD1 on 6 matching bases. This CDR3 region has 14 residues. The germline gives CDR1 SGHRS, CDR2 YFSETQ. V was clipped by 4 bases and J by 5 bases, with 15 bases between them. CDR3 coding DNA: TGCGCCAGCAGCGGAGAACAGGGTATTACTGAAGCTTTCTTT. It specifies CASSGEQGITEAFF.

The chain joins TRBV5-1 to TRBJ1-3; D might be TRBD1 (5 bases). Germline CDR1 is SGHRS and CDR2 is YFSETQ. The CDR3 is 15 amino acids. V lost 4 bases and J lost 0, with 11 bases in between. The CDR3 sequence: CASSMGRSSGNTIYF. Written as DNA, the CDR3 is TGCGCCAGCAGCATGGGACGGAGCTCTGGAAACACCATATATTTT.

This clone has just a few counts. The chain couples TRBV10-3 to TRBJ2-1; 8 bases line up with TRBD2. V shed 3 bases and J 13 bases; nucleotides not matched to a gene: 8. The CDR3 extends over 13 amino acids. CDR1 and CDR2 (germline): ENHRY, SYGVKD. CDR3 DNA sequence: TGTGCCATCAGTGAAGGAGCGGGAGAACGACAGTTCTTC. Its translation: CAISEGAGERQFF.

V gene TRBV11-2 combines with J gene TRBJ2-7, with 7 bases identical to TRBD1. Trimming took 3 bases from V and 4 from J; bases not matched to a gene: 6. The V gene's germline CDR1 is SGHAT and CDR2 FQNNGV. The CDR3 is made up of 14 amino acids. This CDR3 reads CASSFEGGNYEQYF. CDR3 nucleotides: TGTGCCAGCAGCTTTGAAGGGGGCAATTACGAGCAGTACTTC.

This clone was seen a handful of times. The chain carries TRBV6-5 and TRBJ1-2, with TRBD1 identical over 7 bases. In germline, CDR1 is MNHEY, CDR2 SVGAGI. This CDR3 comprises 14 residues. Unmatched junction bases numbered 9, after V lost 8 bases and J lost 3 bases. The CDR3 loop reads CASSDRVGDYGYTF. DNA of the CDR3: TGTGCCAGCTCAGACAGGGTCGGTGACTATGGCTACACCTTC.

V usage is TRBV23-1 and J usage is TRBJ1-2; D might be TRBD1 (5 bases). TRBV23-1 is flagged as an ORF with uncertain function. This CDR3 is 14 amino acids long. Trimming took off 4 bases at V and 4 bases at J, with 13 bases between the two ends. Written as DNA, the CDR3 is TGCGCCAGCAGTCGCACCCGGGGGTCCTATGGCTACACCTTC. Translation gives CASSRTRGSYGYTF.

The V call is TRBV6-5, the J call TRBJ2-3; a weak D match, TRBD2 (5 bases). Trimming removed 4 bases from V and 1 base from J, with 9 bases in between. CDR3 size: 14 residues. Germline CDR1 reads MNHEY; CDR2 reads SVGAGI. In DNA form, the CDR3 reads TGTGCCAGCAGTTCGAGGGTGCGCACAGATACGCAGTATTTT. It translates to CASSSRVRTDTQYF.

V usage is TRBV15 and J usage is TRBJ1-5; TRBD1 matches 10 bases. The germline CDR1 and CDR2 sequences are LNHNV and YYDKDF (reference sequence). V gave up 0 bases and J gave up 7 bases; unmatched junction bases: 12. The CDR3 is 18 amino acids. The CDR3 DNA reads TGTGCCACCAGCAGAGATGTCCGGGGACAGGGGTTCGGGCAGCCCCAGCATTTT. Its translation: CATSRDVRGQGFGQPQHF.

The rearrangement links TRBV7-2 to TRBJ2-3; possibly TRBD2 for D (6 bases). With 3 bases removed from V and 5 bases from J, the gap between germline ends came to 12 bases. Per the germline V gene, CDR1 is SGHTA and CDR2 is FQGNSA. The CDR3 is made up of 14 amino acids. CDR3 coding DNA: TGTGCCAGCAGCTTGGGCGGGACCGGAGATACGCAGTATTTT. Encoded protein: CASSLGGTGDTQYF. Complete variable domain (other parts from reference TRBV7-2 and TRBJ2-3): GAGVSQSPSNKVTEKGKDVELRCDPISGHTALYWYRQSLGQGLEFLIYFQGNSAPDKSGLPSDRFSAERTGGSVSTLTIQRTQQEDSAVYLCASSLGGTGDTQYFGPGTRLTVL.

The chain carries TRBV6-2 or TRBV6-3 and TRBJ2-3; TRBD2 is a possible D gene (5 bases). Germline-derived CDR1 and CDR2 are MNHEY and SVGEGT. The germline V and J ends were trimmed by 4 bases and 4 bases, with 12 bases remaining between them. The CDR3 runs to 14 residues. CDR3 sequence (DNA): TGTGCCAGCAGTTGGGGAGAGCTCGCAGATACGCAGTATTTT. Translation gives CASSWGELADTQYF.

This chain joins TRBV6-5 and TRBJ2-7; D is perhaps TRBD1 (5 bases). Trimming stripped 7 bases from V and 1 base from J, with 14 bases between. This CDR3 has 14 residues. Germline CDR1 and CDR2: MNHEY and SVGAGI. CDR3 in amino acids: CASKGLNASYEQYF. For the CDR3, the DNA is TGTGCCAGCAAGGGGTTGAATGCTTCCTACGAGCAGTACTTC.

The chain is built from TRBV7-2 and TRBJ2-1, with D perhaps TRBD2 (5 bases). The CDR3 length is 15 residues. Germline V lookup: CDR1 SGHTA, CDR2 FQGNSA. The V gene lost 1 base and the J gene lost 13 bases, with 20 bases spanning the gap. The DNA of the CDR3 is TGTGCCAGCAGCTTAGAAGCGTCGAGGGTGGACTCTCAGTTCTTC. Translating it yields CASSLEASRVDSQFF.